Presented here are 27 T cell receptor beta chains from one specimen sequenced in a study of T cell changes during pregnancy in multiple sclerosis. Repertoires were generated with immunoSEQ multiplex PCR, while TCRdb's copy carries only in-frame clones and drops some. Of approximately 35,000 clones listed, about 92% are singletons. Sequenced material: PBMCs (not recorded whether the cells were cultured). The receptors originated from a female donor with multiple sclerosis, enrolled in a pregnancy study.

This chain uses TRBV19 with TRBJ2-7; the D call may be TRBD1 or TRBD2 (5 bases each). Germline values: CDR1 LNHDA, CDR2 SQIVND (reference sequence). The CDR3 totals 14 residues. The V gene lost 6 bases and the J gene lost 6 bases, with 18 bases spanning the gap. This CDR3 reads CASRRGEGVSEQYF. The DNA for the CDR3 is TGTGCCAGTAGAAGGGGAGAAGGGGTTTCCGAGCAGTACTTC.

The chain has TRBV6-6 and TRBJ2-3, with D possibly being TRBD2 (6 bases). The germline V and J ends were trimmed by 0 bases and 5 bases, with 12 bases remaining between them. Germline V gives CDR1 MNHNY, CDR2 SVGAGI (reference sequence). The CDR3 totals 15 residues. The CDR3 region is CASSYSGGLGDTQYF. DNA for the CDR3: TGTGCCAGCAGTTACTCCGGAGGGCTGGGAGATACGCAGTATTTT.

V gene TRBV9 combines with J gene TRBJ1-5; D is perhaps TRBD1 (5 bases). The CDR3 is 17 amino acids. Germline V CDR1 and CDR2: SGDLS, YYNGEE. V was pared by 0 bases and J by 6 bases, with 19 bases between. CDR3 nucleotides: TGTGCCAGCAGCGTAGACGCAGGGTATAGCTCAAGTCAGCCCCAGCATTTT. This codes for CASSVDAGYSSSQPQHF. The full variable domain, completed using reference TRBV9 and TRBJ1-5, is DSGVTQTPKHLITATGQRVTLRCSPRSGDLSVYWYQQSLDQGLQFLIQYYNGEERAKGNILERFSAQQFPDLHSELNLSSLELGDSALYFCASSVDAGYSSSQPQHFGDGTRLSIL.

DNA for the CDR3: TGTGCCAGCAGTGGCGGGGGCACCGGGGAGCTGTTTTTT. Translation gives CASSGGGTGELFF. V is TRBV6-1 and J is TRBJ2-2, with 7 positions matching TRBD2. This CDR3 comprises 13 residues. The V segment lost 4 bases and the J segment 4 bases; nucleotides outside the gene matches: 0. Germline lookup yields CDR1 MNHNS and CDR2 SASEGT.

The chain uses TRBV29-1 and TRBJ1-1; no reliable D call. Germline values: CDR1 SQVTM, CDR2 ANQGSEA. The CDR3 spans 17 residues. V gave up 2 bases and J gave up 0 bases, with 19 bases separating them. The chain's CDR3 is CSVELLGGPTLNTEAFF. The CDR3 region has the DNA TGCAGCGTTGAACTGTTGGGCGGACCGACGCTGAACACTGAAGCTTTCTTT.

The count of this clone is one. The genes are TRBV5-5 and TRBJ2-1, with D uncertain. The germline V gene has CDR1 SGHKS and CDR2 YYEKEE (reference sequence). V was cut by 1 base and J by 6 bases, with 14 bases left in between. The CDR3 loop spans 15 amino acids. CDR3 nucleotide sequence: TGTGCCAGCAGCTTGTCTCCCACAATGGGCAATGAGCAGTTCTTC. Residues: CASSLSPTMGNEQFF.

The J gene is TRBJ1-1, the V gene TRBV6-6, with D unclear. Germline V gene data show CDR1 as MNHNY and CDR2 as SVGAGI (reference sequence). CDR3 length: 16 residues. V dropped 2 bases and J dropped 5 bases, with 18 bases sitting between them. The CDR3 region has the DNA TGTGCCAGCAGTTACCTCAAAACTTTTGGTAGGACTGAAGCTTTCTTT. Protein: CASSYLKTFGRTEAFF.

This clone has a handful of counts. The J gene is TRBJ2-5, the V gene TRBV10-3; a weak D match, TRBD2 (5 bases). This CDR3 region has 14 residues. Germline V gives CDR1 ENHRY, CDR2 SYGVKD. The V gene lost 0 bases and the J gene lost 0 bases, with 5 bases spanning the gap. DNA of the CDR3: TGTGCCATCAGTGAGTCGAGGGACCAAGAGACCCAGTACTTC. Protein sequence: CAISESRDQETQYF.

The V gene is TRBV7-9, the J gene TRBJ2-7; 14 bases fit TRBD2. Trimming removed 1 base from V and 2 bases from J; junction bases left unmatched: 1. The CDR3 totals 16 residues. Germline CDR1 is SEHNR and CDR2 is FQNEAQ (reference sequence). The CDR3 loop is CASSLGGLAGAYEQYF. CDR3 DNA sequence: TGTGCCAGCAGCTTAGGGGGACTAGCGGGAGCCTACGAGCAGTACTTC.

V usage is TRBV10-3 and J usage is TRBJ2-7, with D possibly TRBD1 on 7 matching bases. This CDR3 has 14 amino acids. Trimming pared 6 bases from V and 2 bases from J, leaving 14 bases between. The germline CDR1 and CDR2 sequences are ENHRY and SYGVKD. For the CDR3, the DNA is TGTGCCATCAGCGACGACAGGGAGGCCTACGAGCAGTACTTC. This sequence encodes CAISDDREAYEQYF.

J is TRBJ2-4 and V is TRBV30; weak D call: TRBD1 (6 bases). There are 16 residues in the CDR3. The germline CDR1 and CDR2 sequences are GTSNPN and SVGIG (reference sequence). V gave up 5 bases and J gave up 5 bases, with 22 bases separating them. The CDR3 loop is CAWRDYRDFVQNIQYF. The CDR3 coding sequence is TGTGCCTGGCGCGACTACAGGGATTTTGTCCAAAACATTCAGTACTTC.

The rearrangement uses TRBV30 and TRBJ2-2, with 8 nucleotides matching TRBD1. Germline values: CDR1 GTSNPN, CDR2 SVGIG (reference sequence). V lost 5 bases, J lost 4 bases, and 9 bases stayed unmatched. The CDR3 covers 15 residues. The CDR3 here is CAWGWGQVFTGELFF. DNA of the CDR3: TGTGCCTGGGGGTGGGGACAGGTCTTCACCGGGGAGCTGTTTTTT.

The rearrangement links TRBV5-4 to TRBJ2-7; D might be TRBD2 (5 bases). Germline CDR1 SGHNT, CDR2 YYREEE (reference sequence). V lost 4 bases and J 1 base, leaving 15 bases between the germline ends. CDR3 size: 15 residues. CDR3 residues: CASSGGLSPSYEQYF. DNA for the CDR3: TGTGCCAGCAGCGGAGGACTTTCGCCATCCTACGAGCAGTACTTC.

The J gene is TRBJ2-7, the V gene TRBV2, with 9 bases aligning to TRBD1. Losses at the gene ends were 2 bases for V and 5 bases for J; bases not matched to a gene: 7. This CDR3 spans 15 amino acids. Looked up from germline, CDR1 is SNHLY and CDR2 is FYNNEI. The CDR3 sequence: CASSELGTGIHEQYF. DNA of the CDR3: TGTGCCAGCAGTGAACTCGGGACAGGGATCCACGAGCAGTACTTC.

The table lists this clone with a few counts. CDR3 in amino acids: CASTLGRRYQETQYF. In DNA, the CDR3 is TGTGCCAGCACCCTAGGTCGTAGGTACCAAGAGACCCAGTACTTC. The gene calls are TRBV7-4 and TRBJ2-5, with unresolved D. Per the germline V gene, CDR1 is SGHVT and CDR2 is SQSDAQ. The V and J ends lost 7 bases and 0 bases respectively, with 15 bases between them. The CDR3 totals 15 residues.

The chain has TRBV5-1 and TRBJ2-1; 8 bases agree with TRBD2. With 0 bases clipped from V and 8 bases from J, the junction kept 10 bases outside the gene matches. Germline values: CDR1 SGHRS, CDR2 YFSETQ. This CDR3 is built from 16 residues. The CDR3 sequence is CASSLVESGSSYEQFF. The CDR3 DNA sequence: TGCGCCAGCAGCTTGGTAGAAAGCGGGAGTTCCTATGAGCAGTTCTTC.

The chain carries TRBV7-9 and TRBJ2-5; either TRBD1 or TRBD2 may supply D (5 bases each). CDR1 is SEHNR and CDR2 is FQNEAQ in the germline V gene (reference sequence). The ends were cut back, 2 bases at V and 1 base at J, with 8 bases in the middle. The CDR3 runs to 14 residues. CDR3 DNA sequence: TGTGCCAGCAGCTTAATTGGGGGCCAAGAGACCCAGTACTTC. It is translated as CASSLIGGQETQYF.

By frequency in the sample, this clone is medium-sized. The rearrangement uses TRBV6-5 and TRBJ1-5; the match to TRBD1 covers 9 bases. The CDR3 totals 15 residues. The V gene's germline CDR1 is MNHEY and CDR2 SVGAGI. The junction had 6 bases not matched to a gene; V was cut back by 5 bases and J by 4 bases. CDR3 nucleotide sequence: TGTGCCAGCAGTCCCCGGGACAGGGAGAATCAGCCCCAGCATTTT. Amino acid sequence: CASSPRDRENQPQHF.

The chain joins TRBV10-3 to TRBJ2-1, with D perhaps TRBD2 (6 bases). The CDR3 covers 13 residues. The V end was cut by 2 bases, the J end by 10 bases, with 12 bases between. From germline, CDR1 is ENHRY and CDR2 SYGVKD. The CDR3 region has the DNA TGTGCCATCAGTGAGCCGGGACTCCCAGAGCAGTTCTTC. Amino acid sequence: CAISEPGLPEQFF.

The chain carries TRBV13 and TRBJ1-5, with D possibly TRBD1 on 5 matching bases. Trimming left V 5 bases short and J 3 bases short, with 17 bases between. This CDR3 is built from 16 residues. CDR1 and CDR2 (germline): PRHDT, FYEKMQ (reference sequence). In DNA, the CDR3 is TGTGCCAGCAGCATCCGGGACGGAAGGAACAATCAGCCCCAGCATTTT. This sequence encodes CASSIRDGRNNQPQHF. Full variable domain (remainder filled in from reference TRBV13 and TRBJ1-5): AAGVIQSPRHLIKEKRETATLKCYPIPRHDTVYWYQQGPGQDPQFLISFYEKMQSDKGSIPDRFSAQQFSDYHSELNMSSLELGDSALYFCASSIRDGRNNQPQHFGDGTRLSIL.

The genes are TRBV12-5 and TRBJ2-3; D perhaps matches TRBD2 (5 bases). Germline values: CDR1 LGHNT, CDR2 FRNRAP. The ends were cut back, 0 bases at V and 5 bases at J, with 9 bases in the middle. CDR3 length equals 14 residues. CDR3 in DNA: TGTGCTAGTGGTTTGGTTGGAAGCGGAGATACGCAGTATTTT. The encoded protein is CASGLVGSGDTQYF.

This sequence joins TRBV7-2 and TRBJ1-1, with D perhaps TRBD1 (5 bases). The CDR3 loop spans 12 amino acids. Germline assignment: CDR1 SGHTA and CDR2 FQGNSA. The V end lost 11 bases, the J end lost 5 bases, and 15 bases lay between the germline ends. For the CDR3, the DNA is TGTGCCGGGGGGGGAGCGGAGACTGAAGCTTTCTTT. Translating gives CAGGGAETEAFF.

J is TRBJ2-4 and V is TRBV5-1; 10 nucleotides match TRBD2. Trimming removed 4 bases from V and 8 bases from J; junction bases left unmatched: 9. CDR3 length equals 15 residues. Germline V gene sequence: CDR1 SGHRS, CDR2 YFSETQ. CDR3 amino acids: CASSRRLAGWDIQYF. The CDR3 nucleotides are TGCGCCAGCAGCCGACGACTAGCGGGCTGGGACATTCAGTACTTC.

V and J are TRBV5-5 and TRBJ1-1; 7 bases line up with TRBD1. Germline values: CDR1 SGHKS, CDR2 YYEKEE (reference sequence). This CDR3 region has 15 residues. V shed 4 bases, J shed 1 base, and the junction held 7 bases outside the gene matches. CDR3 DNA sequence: TGTGCCAGCAGCGGGGTCAGGGGGTGGAACACTGAAGCTTTCTTT. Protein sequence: CASSGVRGWNTEAFF.

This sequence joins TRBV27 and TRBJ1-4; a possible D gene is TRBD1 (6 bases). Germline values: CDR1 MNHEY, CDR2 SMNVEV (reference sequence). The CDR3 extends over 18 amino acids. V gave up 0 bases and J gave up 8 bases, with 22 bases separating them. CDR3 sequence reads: CASSLSSIPGAWSEKLFF. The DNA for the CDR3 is TGTGCCAGCAGTTTATCGTCTATCCCGGGGGCGTGGAGCGAAAAACTGTTTTTT.

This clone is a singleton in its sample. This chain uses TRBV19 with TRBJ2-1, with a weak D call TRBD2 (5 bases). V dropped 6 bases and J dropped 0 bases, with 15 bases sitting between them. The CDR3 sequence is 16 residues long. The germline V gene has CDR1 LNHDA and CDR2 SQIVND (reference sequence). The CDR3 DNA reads TGTGCCAGTAGCCCCTTACGTGGGAGCTCCTACAATGAGCAGTTCTTC. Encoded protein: CASSPLRGSSYNEQFF.

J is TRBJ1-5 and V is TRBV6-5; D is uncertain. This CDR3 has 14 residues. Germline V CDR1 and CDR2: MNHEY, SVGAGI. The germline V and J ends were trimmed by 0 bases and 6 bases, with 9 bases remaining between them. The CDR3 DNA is TGTGCCAGCAGTTACTCGAGTCCCCGTCAGCCCCAGCATTTT. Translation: CASSYSSPRQPQHF.